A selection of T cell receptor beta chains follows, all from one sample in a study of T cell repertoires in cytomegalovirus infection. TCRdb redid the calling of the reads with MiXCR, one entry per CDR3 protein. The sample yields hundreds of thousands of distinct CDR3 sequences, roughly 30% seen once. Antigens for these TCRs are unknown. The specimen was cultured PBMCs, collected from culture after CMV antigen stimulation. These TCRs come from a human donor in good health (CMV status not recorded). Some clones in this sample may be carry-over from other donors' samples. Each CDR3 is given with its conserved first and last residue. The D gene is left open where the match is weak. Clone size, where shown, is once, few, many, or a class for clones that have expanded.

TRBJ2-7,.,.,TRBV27,TGTGCCAGCAGTTTAGGTCGCAGGCTCGGGGAGCAGTACTTC,CASSLGRRLGEQYF
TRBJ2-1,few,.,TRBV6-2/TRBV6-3,TGTGCCAGCAGTTACTTGGGGGGTTATACCTACAATGAGCAGTTCTTC,CASSYLGGYTYNEQFF
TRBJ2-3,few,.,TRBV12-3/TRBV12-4,TGTGCCACAGCGGTGGGGCTAGCCCCCGATACGCAGTATTTT,CATAVGLAPDTQYF
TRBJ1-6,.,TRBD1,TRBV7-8,TGTGCCAGCAGCTTAGCCGGGACAGCCCTCTATAATTCACCCCTCCACTTT,CASSLAGTALYNSPLHF
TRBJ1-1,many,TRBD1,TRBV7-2,TGTGCCAGCAGCATCTCGAGGGACAGAGGGACTGAAGCTTTCTTT,CASSISRDRGTEAFF
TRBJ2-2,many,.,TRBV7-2,TGTGCCAGCAGCTTCGCCGGAGTTAACACCGGGGAGCTGTTTTTT,CASSFAGVNTGELFF
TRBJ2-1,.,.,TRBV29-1,TGCAGCGTCGAGGGGGGTGCCGGCCTAGGCTATGAGCAGTTCTTC,CSVEGGAGLGYEQFF
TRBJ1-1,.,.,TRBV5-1,TGCGCCAGCAGCTTGGCGGGGCATGAAGCTTTCTTT,CASSLAGHEAFF
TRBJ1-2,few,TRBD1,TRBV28,TGTGCCAGCAGTCCTCCCGCGGGACAGGGGATCTACACCTTC,CASSPPAGQGIYTF
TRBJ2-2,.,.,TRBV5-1,TGCGCCAGCAGCACCGGACCGAGCGCAAACACCGGGGAGCTGTTTTTT,CASSTGPSANTGELFF
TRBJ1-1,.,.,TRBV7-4,TGTGCCAGCAGGCCCCCACAGGGTGCTGAAGCTTTCTTT,CASRPPQGAEAFF
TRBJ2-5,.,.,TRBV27,TGTGCCAGCAGTTCGCCGGGGGCAGGACTCCAAGAGACCCAGTACTTC,CASSSPGAGLQETQYF
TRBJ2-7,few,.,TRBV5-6,TGTGCCAGCAGCTTGGAGCATTCCTACGAGCAGTACTTC,CASSLEHSYEQYF
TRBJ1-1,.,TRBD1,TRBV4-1,TGCGCCAGCAGCCAAGTAACCGGGACAGTGAACACTGAAGCTTTCTTT,CASSQVTGTVNTEAFF
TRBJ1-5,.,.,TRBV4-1,TGCGCCAGCAGCCAAGATGGGGGGGCAGGGGTCGAGCATCAGCCCCAGCATTTT,CASSQDGGAGVEHQPQHF
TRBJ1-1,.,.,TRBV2,TGTGCCAGCAGTGAAGGTCCGGGACGAGAAGCTTTCTTT,CASSEGPGREAFF
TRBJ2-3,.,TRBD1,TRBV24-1,TGTGCCACCAGTGACCCGGGACAGGGGGGAGATACGCAGTATTTT,CATSDPGQGGDTQYF
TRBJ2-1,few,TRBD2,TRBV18,TGTGCCAGCTCACCGACGACTAGCCGAAGGAGGGTCTACAATGAGCAGTTCTTC,CASSPTTSRRRVYNEQFF
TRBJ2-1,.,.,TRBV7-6,TGTGCCAGCAGCTTAGACCCTCGACAGCAGTTCTTC,CASSLDPRQQFF
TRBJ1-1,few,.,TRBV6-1,TGTGCCAGCAGTTACTCCACAACTGAAGCTTTCTTT,CASSYSTTEAFF
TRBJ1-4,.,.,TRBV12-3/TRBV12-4,TGTGCCAGCAGTTTAGACGGAATAAATGAAAAACTGTTTTTT,CASSLDGINEKLFF
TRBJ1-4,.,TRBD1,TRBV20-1,TGCAGTGTCGGAGGGGGCAGTGAAAAACTGTTTTTT,CSVGGGSEKLFF
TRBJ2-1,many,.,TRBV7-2,TGTGCCAGCAGCTTAGTGGCGGGGCCCGATGGGCAGTTCTTC,CASSLVAGPDGQFF
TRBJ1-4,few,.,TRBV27,TGTGCCAGCAGTTTAAACCCCCCGGGTCGGGGGGAGGGTAATGAAAAACTGTTTTTT,CASSLNPPGRGEGNEKLFF
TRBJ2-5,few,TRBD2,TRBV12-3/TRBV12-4,TGTGCCAGCAGTTCCGCACTAGCGGGGGACCAAGAGACCCAGTACTTC,CASSSALAGDQETQYF
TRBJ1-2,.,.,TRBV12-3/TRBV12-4,TGTGCCAGCAGTTTCCGTCCCGGCGGTAGCTATGGCTACACCTTC,CASSFRPGGSYGYTF
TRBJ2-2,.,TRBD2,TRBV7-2,TGTGCCAGCAGCCCCCGGGGGACTAGGGCGAACACCGGGGAGCTGTTTTTT,CASSPRGTRANTGELFF
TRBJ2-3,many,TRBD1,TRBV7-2,TGTGCCAGCAGCTTAGCAGGGACAGGGGTTGCAGATACGCAGTATTTT,CASSLAGTGVADTQYF
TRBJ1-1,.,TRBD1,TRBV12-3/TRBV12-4,TGTGCCAGCAGATGGACAGGGACGTTGAACACTGAAGCTTTCTTT,CASRWTGTLNTEAFF
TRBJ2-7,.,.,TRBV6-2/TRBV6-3,TGTGCCAGCAGTTACGATGAGGGCGGCTACGAGCAGTACTTC,CASSYDEGGYEQYF
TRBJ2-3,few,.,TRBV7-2,TGTGCCAGCAGCTTAGCGGAGGCTAGCACAGATACGCAGTATTTT,CASSLAEASTDTQYF
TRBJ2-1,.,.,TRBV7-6,TGTGCCGCAGCCATCGGACAAGAGCAGTTCTTC,CAAAIGQEQFF
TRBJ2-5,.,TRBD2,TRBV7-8,TGTGCCAGCAGCTTATGGGGACTAGGTCTCATCAGGGAGACCCAGTACTTC,CASSLWGLGLIRETQYF
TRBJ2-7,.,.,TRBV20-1,TGCAGTGCGTATAACTTATACGAGCAGTACTTC,CSAYNLYEQYF
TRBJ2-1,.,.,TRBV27,TGTGCCAGCCATGAGGGGACTCCCTCCTACAATGAGCAGTTCTTC,CASHEGTPSYNEQFF
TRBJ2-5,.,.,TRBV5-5,TGTGCCAGCAGCTCGATGGTAGTAAAGGGTGAGACCCAGTACTTC,CASSSMVVKGETQYF
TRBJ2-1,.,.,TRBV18,TGTGCCAGCTCACCACTGGCGGGATCCCACAATGAGCAGTTCTTC,CASSPLAGSHNEQFF
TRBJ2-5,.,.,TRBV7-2,TGTGCCAGCAGCTCCCCAGACCTATGGGAGACCCAGTACTTC,CASSSPDLWETQYF
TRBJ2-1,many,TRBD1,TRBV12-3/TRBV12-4,TGTGCCAGCAGGTCGACAGGGGGTCGAGAGAGCTCCTACAATGAGCAGTTCTTC,CASRSTGGRESSYNEQFF
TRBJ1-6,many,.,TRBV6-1,TGTGCCAGCAGTGAAGCCGGCTCGGGACTGATTAATTCACCCCTCCACTTT,CASSEAGSGLINSPLHF
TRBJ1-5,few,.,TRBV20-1,TGCAGTGCTAGGGGGCAGGGCGGGAGTCAGCCCCAGCATTTT,CSARGQGGSQPQHF
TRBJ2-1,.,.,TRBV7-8,TGTGCCAGCAGCCCCAGTGACTATATCTACAATGAGCAGTTCTTC,CASSPSDYIYNEQFF
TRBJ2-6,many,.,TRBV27,TGTGCCAGCAGCTTTGGACCTGGGGCCAACGTCCTGACTTTC,CASSFGPGANVLTF
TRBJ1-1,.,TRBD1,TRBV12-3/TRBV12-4,TGTGCCAGCAGTTTAGGGGGCTATGGACAGGGTTACACTGAAGCTTTCTTT,CASSLGGYGQGYTEAFF
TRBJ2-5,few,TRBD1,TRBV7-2,TGTGCCAGCAGCTTACCAGGGGGAAAAGAGACCCAGTACTTC,CASSLPGGKETQYF
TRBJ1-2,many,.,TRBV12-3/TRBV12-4,TGTGCCAGCAGCCCCTATGTGGACAGTCTCTATGGCTACACCTTC,CASSPYVDSLYGYTF
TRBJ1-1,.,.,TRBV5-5,TGTGCCAGCAGCTCGCCGATGTTTTGGTTTGCAGCTTTCTTT,CASSSPMFWFAAFF
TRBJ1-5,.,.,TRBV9,TGTGCCAGCAGCGTAAATCCAGTCCAAGGGCCCCAGCATTTT,CASSVNPVQGPQHF
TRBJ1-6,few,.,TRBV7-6,TGTGCCAGCAGCAAAGAACGTCGCTATTCACCCCTCCACTTT,CASSKERRYSPLHF
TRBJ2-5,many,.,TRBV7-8,TGTGCCAGCAGCTTACTAGCGCCAGAGACCCAGTACTTC,CASSLLAPETQYF
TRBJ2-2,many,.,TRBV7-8,TGTGCCAGCAGCTTAGATCCCGACACCGGGGAGCTGTTTTTT,CASSLDPDTGELFF
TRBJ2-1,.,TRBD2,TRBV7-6,TGTGCCAGCAGCACGGGACTAGCGGGAGGACTATACAATGAGCAGTTCTTC,CASSTGLAGGLYNEQFF
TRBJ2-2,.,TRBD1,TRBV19,TGTGCCAGCAAGGGGACAGGGTCAACCGGGGAGCTGTTTTTT,CASKGTGSTGELFF
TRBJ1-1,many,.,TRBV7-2,TGTGCCAGCAGCCACCGTGGCGGTGAAGCTTTCTTT,CASSHRGGEAFF
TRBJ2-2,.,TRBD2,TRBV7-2,TGTGCCAGCAGGCCAGCGGGGGGAAGGACCGGGGAGCTGTTTTTT,CASRPAGGRTGELFF
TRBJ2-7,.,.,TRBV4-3,TGCGCCAGCAGCCAAGACCTGACAGTAAGGGACTACGAGCAGTACTTC,CASSQDLTVRDYEQYF
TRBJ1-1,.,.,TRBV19,TGTGCCAGTAGTATAGGCGTGGGCCAGTATGAAGCTTTCTTT,CASSIGVGQYEAFF
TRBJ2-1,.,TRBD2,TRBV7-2,TGTGCCAGCAGCCTGTCCCCGGGACTAGCGGGAGGCGATGAGCAGTTCTTC,CASSLSPGLAGGDEQFF
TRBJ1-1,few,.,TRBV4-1,TGCGCCAGCAGCCCCCTCCCCGGCGGGGGCAAGCCTGAAGCTTTCTTT,CASSPLPGGGKPEAFF